The sequence of this T cell receptor beta chain was determined in a study of PD-1 blockade in classical Hodgkin lymphoma. Study-wide findings and caveats: Complete responders possessed baseline diversity comparable to newly diagnosed patients. Prior therapy or disease activity may underlie the repertoire differences, whose causes remain undefined. Healthy donors reportedly exceeded newly diagnosed patients in baseline TCR diversity.

Germline assignment: CDR1 SGHDN and CDR2 FVKESK. Trimming removed 2 bases from V and 0 bases from J, with 2 bases in between. The CDR3 loop spans 12 amino acids. TCRdb keeps only in-frame clones here, not all; method: immunoSEQ multiplex PCR. The table lists 50,000 to 85,000 clones, over 70% of them singletons, with approximately 8.4% in the top ten. Each patient relapsed following autologous stem cell transplantation, and prior brentuximab vedotin exposure differed. Points on this clone: Its antigen is currently unknown.

The material sequenced was peripheral blood mononuclear cells (PBMCs), taken before the second cycle of nivolumab. This rearrangement joins TRBV14 to TRBJ2-7, with D unresolved. The TCR comes from a human donor with classical Hodgkin lymphoma. In DNA, the CDR3 is TGTGCCAGCAGCCAAATCTCCTACGAGCAGTACTTC. This sequence encodes CASSQISYEQYF. Full variable domain (rest looked up from reference TRBV14 and TRBJ2-7): EAGVTQFPSHSVIEKGQTVTLRCDPISGHDNLYWYRRVMGKEIKFLLHFVKESKQDESGMPNNRFLAERTGGTYSTLKVQPAELEDSGVYFCASSQISYEQYFGPGTRLTVT.